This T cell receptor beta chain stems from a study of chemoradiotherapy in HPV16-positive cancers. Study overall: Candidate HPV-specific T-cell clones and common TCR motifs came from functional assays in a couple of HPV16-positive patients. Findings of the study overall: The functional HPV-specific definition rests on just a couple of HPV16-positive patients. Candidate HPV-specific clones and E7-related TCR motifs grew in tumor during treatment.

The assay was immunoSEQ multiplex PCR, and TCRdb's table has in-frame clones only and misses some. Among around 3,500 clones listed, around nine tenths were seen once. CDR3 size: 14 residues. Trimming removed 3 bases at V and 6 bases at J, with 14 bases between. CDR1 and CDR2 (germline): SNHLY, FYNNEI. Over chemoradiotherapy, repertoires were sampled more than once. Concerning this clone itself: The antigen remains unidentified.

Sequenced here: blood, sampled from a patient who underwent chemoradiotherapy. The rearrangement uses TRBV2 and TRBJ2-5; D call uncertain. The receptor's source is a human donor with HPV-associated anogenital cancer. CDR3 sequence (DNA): TGTGCCAGCAGTGACGCCCCTCTCGCGAAGACCCAGTACTTC. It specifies CASSDAPLAKTQYF.